The 25 T cell receptor beta chains in this list originate from one sample, sequenced in a study of OX40 agonist ivuxolimab in advanced cancers. Library preparation employed the immunoSEQ multiplex PCR assay. TCRdb mirrors the immuneACCESS table, restricted to in-frame sequences. Some clones are absent from its copies; in checked studies, under half trace to an unresolved V gene, and the reason for the others is unknown. The sample records approximately 79,000 clones, around 86% of which are singletons. About 0.52% of the sample belongs to the ten largest clones. The specimen comprised CD4+ or CD8+ T cells sorted from blood, sampled in a trial of the OX40 agonist ivuxolimab. Receptors were obtained from an adult with an advanced solid tumor such as melanoma, head and neck, liver or kidney cancer.

The chain is built from TRBV28 and TRBJ2-7; possible D gene TRBD1, 6 bases. This CDR3 region has 13 residues. Looked up from germline, CDR1 is MDHEN and CDR2 is SYDVKM. Trimming cost V 7 bases and J 4 bases, with 14 bases left between them. For the CDR3, the DNA is TGTGCCAGCAACCAGGGGTTCCGATACGAGCAGTACTTC. This sequence encodes CASNQGFRYEQYF.

This clone was seen just once. The DNA of the CDR3 is TGCAGCGTTGAACGGACAGGGACCCAAGAGACCCAGTACTTC. Translation gives CSVERTGTQETQYF. This chain uses TRBV29-1 with TRBJ2-5, with 8 bases identical to TRBD1. The CDR3 is 14 amino acids. Germline V gene sequence: CDR1 SQVTM, CDR2 ANQGSEA. V trimming: 2 bases; J trimming: 1 base; junction bases outside the gene matches: 3.

This chain uses TRBV29-1 with TRBJ1-1; 8 bases line up with TRBD1. CDR1 and CDR2 from the germline V gene are SQVTM and ANQGSEA. This CDR3 is 13 amino acids long. The V segment lost 5 bases and the J segment 5 bases; nucleotides outside the gene matches: 7. CDR3 bases: TGCAGCGTTATGACAGGGGTTGGGACTGAAGCTTTCTTT. Translating gives CSVMTGVGTEAFF.

The CDR3 bases are TGCGCCAGCAGCCAAGATTTGCAGGGTTATCAGCCCCAGCATTTT. Translating it yields CASSQDLQGYQPQHF. V is TRBV4-1 and J is TRBJ1-5; D is possibly TRBD1 (5 bases). The CDR3 length is 15 residues. From germline, CDR1 is MGHRA and CDR2 YSYEKL. Trimming took 0 bases from V and 5 from J, leaving 11 bases between them.

The rearrangement uses TRBV11-3 and TRBJ2-2; D is ambiguous. The CDR3 is 13 residues long. Germline lookup yields CDR1 SGHNT and CDR2 YENEEA. V lost 1 base and J 10 bases, leaving 10 bases between the germline ends. CDR3: CASSLGATTELFF. In nucleotides, the CDR3 is TGTGCCAGCAGCTTAGGCGCCACAACGGAGCTGTTTTTT.

The rearrangement uses TRBV18 and TRBJ1-2; 7 nucleotides align to TRBD1. CDR1 KGHSH and CDR2 LQKENI come from the germline V gene. Trimming cost V 2 bases and J 5 bases; bases outside gene matches: 8. CDR3 length equals 15 residues. The CDR3 DNA follows: TGTGCCAGCTCACCATACCCAGGGGGTTCGTATGGCTACACCTTC. Protein: CASSPYPGGSYGYTF.

The chain combines TRBV5-1 with TRBJ1-1; D perhaps matches TRBD1 (5 bases). V was shortened by 0 bases and J by 6 bases, with 12 bases between the two germline ends. The germline CDR1 and CDR2 sequences are SGHRS and YFSETQ. CDR3 size: 14 residues. CDR3 in DNA: TGCGCCAGCAGCTTGGCCCCCGGGGGGGCTGAAGCTTTCTTT. Translation: CASSLAPGGAEAFF.

The CDR3 reads CASSQRPGQDHGYTF. In nucleotides, the CDR3 is TGCGCCAGCAGCCAACGACCGGGACAGGACCATGGCTACACCTTC. This chain links TRBV4-3 with TRBJ1-2; 8 positions agree with TRBD1. The V and J ends lost 2 bases and 6 bases, in that order; junction bases with no gene match: 8. The CDR3 totals 15 residues. Germline lookup yields CDR1 LGHNA and CDR2 YSLEER.

The rearrangement uses TRBV6-5 and TRBJ1-1; D call uncertain. V was pared by 7 bases and J by 5 bases, with 14 bases between. The CDR3 extends over 13 amino acids. The germline V gene encodes CDR1 MNHEY and CDR2 SVGAGI. The CDR3 protein is CASTPGLGTEAFF. In nucleotides, the CDR3 is TGTGCCAGCACCCCCGGGCTGGGGACTGAAGCTTTCTTT.

The chain combines TRBV19 with TRBJ1-5; D is uncertain. Trimming pared 1 base from V and 1 base from J, leaving 11 bases between. The CDR3 sequence is 16 residues long. Germline V CDR1 and CDR2: LNHDA, SQIVND (reference sequence). CDR3 bases: TGTGCCAGTAGTATAGGGATGGGAAGAAGCAATCAGCCCCAGCATTTT. Amino acids: CASSIGMGRSNQPQHF.

This clone was seen just once. The CDR3 region has the DNA TGTGCCAGCAGCTTAGTTGACCAAGAGACCCAGTACTTC. Encoded protein: CASSLVDQETQYF. The genes are TRBV11-2 and TRBJ2-5, with D uncertain. Trimming cost V 1 base and J 0 bases, with 3 bases left between them. Germline V lookup: CDR1 SGHAT, CDR2 FQNNGV. This CDR3 region has 13 residues.

This sequence joins TRBV27 and TRBJ1-2; 9 bases are shared with TRBD1. CDR1 is MNHEY, CDR2 SMNVEV, per germline (reference sequence). The V segment lost 9 bases and the J segment 7 bases; nucleotides outside the gene matches: 15. CDR3 length: 15 residues. The CDR3 nucleotides read TGTGCCAGTCGCAGCTCGGGACAGGGATATAGTGGCTACACCTTC. Its translation is CASRSSGQGYSGYTF.

The genes are TRBV9 and TRBJ2-1; D unresolved. The CDR3 sequence is 13 residues long. Trimming took off 0 bases at V and 6 bases at J, with 7 bases between the two ends. Germline CDR1 is SGDLS and CDR2 is YYNGEE. CDR3 protein: CASSVETRNEQFF. The CDR3 nucleotides read TGTGCCAGCAGCGTAGAGACCCGCAATGAGCAGTTCTTC. Looking up the rest from reference TRBV9 and TRBJ2-1 gives the full variable domain: DSGVTQTPKHLITATGQRVTLRCSPRSGDLSVYWYQQSLDQGLQFLIQYYNGEERAKGNILERFSAQQFPDLHSELNLSSLELGDSALYFCASSVETRNEQFFGPGTRLTVL.

The V and J genes are TRBV28 and TRBJ1-3; TRBD1 matches 8 bases. The germline CDR1 and CDR2 sequences are MDHEN and SYDVKM. Trimming took 6 bases from V and 0 from J; bases not matched to a gene: 1. The CDR3 runs to 14 residues. For the CDR3, the DNA is TGTGCCAGCAGGGGGACAGGCTCTGGAAACACCATATATTTT. As protein: CASRGTGSGNTIYF.

The CDR3 protein is CASSLDSSVITDTQYF. In DNA form, the CDR3 reads TGTGCCAGCAGCTTAGATTCAAGCGTAATCACAGATACGCAGTATTTT. The chain is built from TRBV7-2 and TRBJ2-3; no clear D. V was pared by 1 base and J by 2 bases, with 13 bases between. The length of the CDR3 is 16 residues. The germline CDR1 and CDR2 sequences are SGHTA and FQGNSA.

A note on this clone: Other DNA variants within this sample encode the same CDR3. The CDR3 region is CAWSGGRSSYNEQFF. CDR3 bases: TGTGCCTGGAGTGGAGGTCGGAGCTCCTACAATGAGCAGTTCTTC. The genes are TRBV30 and TRBJ2-1, with D unclear. V lost 1 base and J lost 0, with 10 bases in between. CDR1 is GTSNPN and CDR2 is SVGIG in the germline V gene (reference sequence). This CDR3 spans 15 amino acids.

The chain carries TRBV7-2 and TRBJ1-4; a weak D match, TRBD1 (5 bases). This CDR3 region has 15 residues. CDR1 is SGHTA and CDR2 is FQGNSA in the germline V gene. V lost 2 bases to trimming and J lost 0 bases, with 7 bases between them. In DNA form, the CDR3 reads TGTGCCAGCAGCTTACAGGGAACAACTAATGAAAAACTGTTTTTT. Amino acids: CASSLQGTTNEKLFF.

V and J are TRBV9 and TRBJ1-1, with D possibly matching TRBD1 (5 bases). This CDR3 comprises 14 residues. The germline V gene has CDR1 SGDLS and CDR2 YYNGEE. Deletions cut 0 bases from V and 0 bases from J, with 6 bases between. CDR3 coding DNA: TGTGCCAGCAGCGTAGTAGGGGTGAACACTGAAGCTTTCTTT. The encoded protein is CASSVVGVNTEAFF.

The chain joins TRBV5-1 to TRBJ2-6; D remains unclear. Deletions cut 4 bases from V and 0 bases from J, with 8 bases between. The CDR3 runs to 15 residues. The germline V gene encodes CDR1 SGHRS and CDR2 YFSETQ. The chain's CDR3 is CASSPAPSGANVLTF. Written as DNA, the CDR3 is TGCGCCAGCAGCCCTGCCCCCTCTGGGGCCAACGTCCTGACTTTC.

The chain combines TRBV5-1 with TRBJ1-6; a possible D gene is TRBD1 (6 bases). The CDR3 contains 15 residues. Trimming took 2 bases from V and 5 from J, leaving 11 bases between them. CDR1 SGHRS and CDR2 YFSETQ come from the germline V gene. The DNA of the CDR3 is TGCGCCAGCAGCTTAGTGGGGGCGGATAATTCACCCCTCCACTTT. It specifies CASSLVGADNSPLHF.

The chain has TRBV7-2 and TRBJ1-2; 9 bases fit TRBD1. CDR3 length: 13 residues. Germline V lookup: CDR1 SGHTA, CDR2 FQGNSA. Unmatched junction bases numbered 5, after V lost 4 bases and J lost 8 bases. CDR3 amino acids: CASSSRTGEGYTF. CDR3 DNA: TGTGCCAGCAGCTCCCGGACAGGGGAGGGCTACACCTTC.

V and J are TRBV6-6 and TRBJ2-1, with 9 bases identical to TRBD2. The CDR3 spans 15 residues. V lost 2 bases, J lost 5 bases, and 4 bases stayed unmatched. Per the germline V gene, CDR1 is MNHNY and CDR2 is SVGAGI (reference sequence). CDR3 coding DNA: TGTGCCAGCAGTTACAGCGGGGGGTGGAACAATGAGCAGTTCTTC. Translating it yields CASSYSGGWNNEQFF.

With regard to this clone: The sample holds other DNA sequences that translate to the same CDR3. V usage is TRBV5-1 and J usage is TRBJ1-1; no firm D call. From germline, CDR1 is SGHRS and CDR2 YFSETQ. This CDR3 spans 13 amino acids. The V end lost 0 bases, the J end lost 1 base, and 4 bases lay between the germline ends. The CDR3 coding sequence is TGCGCCAGCAGCTTGGGGGGGAACACTGAAGCTTTCTTT. Translating gives CASSLGGNTEAFF.

V gene TRBV7-7 combines with J gene TRBJ2-7; unclear D gene. Trimming shortened V by 1 base and J by 2 bases, and 9 bases separated the two germline ends. This CDR3 region has 14 residues. Germline lookup yields CDR1 SSHAT and CDR2 FNYEAQ (reference sequence). The CDR3 here is CASSLDVGPYEQYF. The CDR3 DNA is TGTGCCAGCAGCTTAGACGTCGGGCCCTACGAGCAGTACTTC.

The chain is built from TRBV29-1 and TRBJ1-3; 7 nucleotides match TRBD1. This CDR3 region has 15 residues. CDR1 is SQVTM, CDR2 ANQGSEA, per germline. Trimming took 5 bases from V and 0 from J; bases not matched to a gene: 7. For the CDR3, the DNA is TGCAGCGTTTCCCCCACAGGGGCCTCTGGAAACACCATATATTTT. It yields the protein CSVSPTGASGNTIYF.